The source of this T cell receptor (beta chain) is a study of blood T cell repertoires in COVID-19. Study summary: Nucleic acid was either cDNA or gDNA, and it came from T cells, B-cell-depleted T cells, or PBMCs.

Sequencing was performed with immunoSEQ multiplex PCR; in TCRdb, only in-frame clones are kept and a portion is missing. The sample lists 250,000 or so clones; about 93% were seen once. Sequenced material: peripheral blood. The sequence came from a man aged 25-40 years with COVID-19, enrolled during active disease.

The chain's CDR3 is CASSKQGGPYNEQFF. The CDR3 nucleotides are TGTGCCAGCAGCAAACAGGGGGGCCCATACAATGAGCAGTTCTTC. The chain recombines TRBV27 with TRBJ2-1, with 8 bases fitting TRBD1. The CDR3 is 15 residues long. Germline values: CDR1 MNHEY, CDR2 SMNVEV (reference sequence). The junction had 8 bases not matched to a gene; V was cut back by 6 bases and J by 4 bases.